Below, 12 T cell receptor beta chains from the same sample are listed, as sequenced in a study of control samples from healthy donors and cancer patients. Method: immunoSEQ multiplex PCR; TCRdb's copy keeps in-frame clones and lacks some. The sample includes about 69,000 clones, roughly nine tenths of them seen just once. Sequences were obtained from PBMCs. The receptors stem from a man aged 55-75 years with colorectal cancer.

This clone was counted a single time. In nucleotides, the CDR3 is TGTGCCAGCTCACCACCTTTGACAGGGTTCGGGGCCAACGTCCTGACTTTC. It yields the protein CASSPPLTGFGANVLTF. This sequence joins TRBV18 and TRBJ2-6; 7 bases are shared with TRBD1. Germline V gene lookup returns CDR1 KGHSH and CDR2 LQKENI. J gave up 4 bases and V 0 bases, and 6 bases lay outside the gene matches. The CDR3 has 17 amino acids.

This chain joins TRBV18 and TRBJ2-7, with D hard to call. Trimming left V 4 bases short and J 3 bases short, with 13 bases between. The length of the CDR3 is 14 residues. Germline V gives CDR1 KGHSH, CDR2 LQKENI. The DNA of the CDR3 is TGTGCCAGCTCACGCGGCAGGTCGGGCTACGAGCAGTACTTC. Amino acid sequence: CASSRGRSGYEQYF.

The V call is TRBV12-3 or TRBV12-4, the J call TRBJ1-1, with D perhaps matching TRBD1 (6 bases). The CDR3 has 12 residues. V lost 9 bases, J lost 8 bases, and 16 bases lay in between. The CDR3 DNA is TGTGCCAGTATTTTCTCAAGGGGGGAAGCTTTCTTT. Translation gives CASIFSRGEAFF.

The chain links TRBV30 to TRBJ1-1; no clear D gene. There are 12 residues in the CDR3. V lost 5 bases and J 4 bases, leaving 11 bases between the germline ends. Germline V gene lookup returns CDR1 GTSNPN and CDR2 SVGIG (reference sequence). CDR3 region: CAWDYGGTEAFF. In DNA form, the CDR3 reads TGTGCCTGGGACTATGGAGGCACTGAAGCTTTCTTT. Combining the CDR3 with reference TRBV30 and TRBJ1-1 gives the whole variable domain SQTIHQWPATLVQPVGSPLSLECTVEGTSNPNLYWYRQAAGRGLQLLFYSVGIGQISSEVPQNLSASRPQDRQFILSSKKLLLSDSGFYLCAWDYGGTEAFFGQGTRLTVV.

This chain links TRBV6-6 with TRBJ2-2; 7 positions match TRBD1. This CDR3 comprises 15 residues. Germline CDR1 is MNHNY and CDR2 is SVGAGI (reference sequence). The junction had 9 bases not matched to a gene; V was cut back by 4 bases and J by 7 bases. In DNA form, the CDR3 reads TGTGCCAGCAGTTTGAATAGGGGGCCGAACGGGGAGCTGTTTTTT. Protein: CASSLNRGPNGELFF.

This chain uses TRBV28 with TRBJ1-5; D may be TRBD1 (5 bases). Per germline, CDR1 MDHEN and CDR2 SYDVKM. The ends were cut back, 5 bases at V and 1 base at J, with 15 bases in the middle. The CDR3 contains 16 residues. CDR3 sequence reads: CASSTTRGGSNQPQHF. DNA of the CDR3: TGTGCCAGCAGTACTACTCGGGGGGGGAGCAATCAGCCCCAGCATTTT.

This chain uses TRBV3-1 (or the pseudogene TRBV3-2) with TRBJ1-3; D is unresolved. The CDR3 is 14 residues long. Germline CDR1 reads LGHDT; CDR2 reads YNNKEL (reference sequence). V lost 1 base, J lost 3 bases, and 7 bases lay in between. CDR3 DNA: TGTGCCAGCAGCCAAGGACTTGGTGGAAACACCATATATTTT. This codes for CASSQGLGGNTIYF.

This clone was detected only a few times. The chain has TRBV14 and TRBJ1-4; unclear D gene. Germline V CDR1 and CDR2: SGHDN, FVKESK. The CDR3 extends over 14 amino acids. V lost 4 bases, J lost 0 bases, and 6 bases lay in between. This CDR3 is CASSRLPTNEKLFF. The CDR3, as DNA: TGTGCCAGCAGCCGTCTTCCAACTAATGAAAAACTGTTTTTT.

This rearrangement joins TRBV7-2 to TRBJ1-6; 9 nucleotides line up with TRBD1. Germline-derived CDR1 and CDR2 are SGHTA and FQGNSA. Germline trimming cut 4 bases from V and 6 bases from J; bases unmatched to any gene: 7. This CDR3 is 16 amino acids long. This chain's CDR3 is CASSWKPGQGNSPLHF. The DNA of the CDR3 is TGTGCCAGCAGCTGGAAGCCGGGACAGGGTAATTCACCCCTCCACTTT.

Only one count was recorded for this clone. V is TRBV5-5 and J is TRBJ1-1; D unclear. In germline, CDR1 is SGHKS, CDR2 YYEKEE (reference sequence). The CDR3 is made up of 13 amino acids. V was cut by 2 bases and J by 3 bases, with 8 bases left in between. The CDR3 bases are TGTGCCAGCAGCTTACAGTTAGACACTGAAGCTTTCTTT. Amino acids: CASSLQLDTEAFF.

The CDR3 DNA reads TGTGCCAGCTCACCAGGACAGGGTGGCAATCAGCCCCAGCATTTT. Translated: CASSPGQGGNQPQHF. The rearrangement uses TRBV18 and TRBJ1-5; 8 nucleotides match TRBD1. The CDR3 covers 15 residues. Germline V CDR1 and CDR2: KGHSH, LQKENI. With 2 bases clipped from V and 2 bases from J, the junction kept 2 bases outside the gene matches.

The CDR3 loop is CASTVRDYEQYF. CDR3 DNA: TGTGCCAGCACTGTCAGGGACTACGAGCAGTACTTC. V is TRBV6-5 and J is TRBJ2-7; maybe TRBD1 (5 bases). With 7 bases removed from V and 3 bases from J, the gap between germline ends came to 10 bases. CDR3 length equals 12 residues. Germline-derived CDR1 and CDR2 are MNHEY and SVGAGI.